The 26 T cell receptor beta chains below were found in one sample sequenced in a study of blood T cell repertoires in COVID-19. Using immunoSEQ multiplex PCR, the repertoire was profiled, and TCRdb retains in-frame clones only, with some absent. Altogether about 210,000 clones are present, approximately 90% being singletons, with the ten largest covering 0.72%. The sample was peripheral blood. All receptors derive from a man aged 35-49 years with acute or convalescent COVID-19.

CDR3 DNA sequence: TGTGCCATCAGTGTAGAGGAGGACGCTGAAGCTTTCTTT. It yields the protein CAISVEEDAEAFF. V gene TRBV10-3 combines with J gene TRBJ1-1; no clear D gene. V gave up 4 bases and J gave up 6 bases, with 12 bases separating them. CDR1 and CDR2 from the germline V gene are ENHRY and SYGVKD. The CDR3 contains 13 residues.

The chain employs TRBV4-2 and TRBJ1-1; 9 bases are shared with TRBD1. Germline trimming cut 4 bases from V and 4 bases from J; bases unmatched to any gene: 4. Germline assignment: CDR1 LGHNA and CDR2 YNFKEQ. The CDR3 consists of 14 residues. The CDR3 DNA follows: TGTGCCAGCAGCCCTGGGACAGGGCCCACTGAAGCTTTCTTT. Protein sequence: CASSPGTGPTEAFF.

The chain couples TRBV28 to TRBJ2-2; no firm D call. Germline V gives CDR1 MDHEN, CDR2 SYDVKM. Trimming took off 6 bases at V and 2 bases at J, with 4 bases between the two ends. This CDR3 is built from 12 residues. The CDR3 protein is CASSFNTGELFF. Here the CDR3 DNA reads TGTGCCAGCAGCTTCAACACCGGGGAGCTGTTTTTT.

The chain links TRBV6-5 to TRBJ2-5, with 7 nucleotides matching TRBD1. J was trimmed by 4 bases and V by 10 bases; bases with no gene match: 12. The germline V gene has CDR1 MNHEY and CDR2 SVGAGI. The CDR3 runs to 14 residues. The CDR3 region has the DNA TGTGCCACCAGGTCACAGGGGATAAGAGAGACCCAGTACTTC. As protein: CATRSQGIRETQYF.

This clone was detected only once. CDR3 residues: CAISALGQKGPFDQPQHF. The CDR3 region has the DNA TGTGCCATCAGTGCCCTTGGACAGAAGGGGCCCTTCGATCAGCCCCAGCATTTT. The chain combines TRBV10-3 with TRBJ1-5, with D possibly being TRBD1 (6 bases). The CDR3 is made up of 18 amino acids. The germline CDR1 and CDR2 sequences are ENHRY and SYGVKD. The ends were cut back, 4 bases at V and 5 bases at J, with 24 bases in the middle.

The rearrangement links TRBV19 to TRBJ1-2; a weak D match, TRBD1 (5 bases). Germline-derived CDR1 and CDR2 are LNHDA and SQIVND (reference sequence). The V and J ends lost 5 bases and 6 bases respectively, with 13 bases between them. This CDR3 spans 13 amino acids. CDR3 in amino acids: CASSRNARDGYTF. The DNA for the CDR3 is TGTGCCAGTAGTCGGAACGCCAGGGATGGCTACACCTTC.

The V gene is TRBV24-1, the J gene TRBJ2-1; D is unresolved. The CDR3 loop spans 15 amino acids. V lost 5 bases, J lost 0 bases, and 10 bases lay in between. Germline V gives CDR1 KGHDR, CDR2 SFDVKD. CDR3 region: CATSGAKNSYNEQFF. CDR3 DNA sequence: TGTGCCACCAGTGGGGCCAAAAACTCCTACAATGAGCAGTTCTTC.

In nucleotides, the CDR3 is TGTGCCTGGGGAAGCGCAGGGCTGGGCGAGCAGTACTTC. This encodes CAWGSAGLGEQYF. The J gene is TRBJ2-7, the V gene TRBV30; D might be TRBD1 (5 bases). The V gene's germline CDR1 is GTSNPN and CDR2 SVGIG (reference sequence). CDR3 length equals 13 residues. Trimming pared 5 bases from V and 6 bases from J, leaving 17 bases between. Full variable domain (outside the CDR3, taken from reference TRBV30 and TRBJ2-7): SQTIHQWPATLVQPVGSPLSLECTVEGTSNPNLYWYRQAAGRGLQLLFYSVGIGQISSEVPQNLSASRPQDRQFILSSKKLLLSDSGFYLCAWGSAGLGEQYFGPGTRLTVT.

This chain uses TRBV7-7 with TRBJ2-2; D is undetermined. The CDR3 is made up of 15 amino acids. Trimming cost V 4 bases and J 0 bases, with 9 bases left between them. Germline V gene sequence: CDR1 SSHAT, CDR2 FNYEAQ (reference sequence). The CDR3 spells CASSSTAANTGELFF. The CDR3 DNA is TGTGCCAGCAGCTCGACCGCGGCGAACACCGGGGAGCTGTTTTTT.

The chain couples TRBV13 to TRBJ1-1; D unresolved. The CDR3 totals 13 residues. The V gene lost 0 bases and the J gene lost 2 bases, with 4 bases spanning the gap. The V gene's germline CDR1 is PRHDT and CDR2 FYEKMQ (reference sequence). The CDR3 is CASSLGFNTEAFF. The CDR3 DNA sequence: TGTGCCAGCAGCTTAGGCTTTAACACTGAAGCTTTCTTT.

V and J are TRBV29-1 and TRBJ1-2, with D tentatively TRBD1 (5 bases). Per germline, CDR1 SQVTM and CDR2 ANQGSEA. With 7 bases removed from V and 4 bases from J, the gap between germline ends came to 13 bases. The CDR3 contains 12 residues. The CDR3 sequence: CSARSGGYGYTF. The CDR3 bases are TGCAGCGCCCGCTCGGGGGGCTATGGCTACACCTTC.

V and J are TRBV19 and TRBJ1-1, with 7 nucleotides matching TRBD1. Trimming took 5 bases from V and 3 from J; bases not matched to a gene: 6. The CDR3 sequence is 14 residues long. Germline values: CDR1 LNHDA, CDR2 SQIVND (reference sequence). The CDR3 nucleotides are TGTGCCAGTAGTTACAGGGGACGGGACACTGAAGCTTTCTTT. Protein sequence: CASSYRGRDTEAFF.

This rearrangement joins TRBV7-2 to TRBJ2-7, with D possibly TRBD1 on 5 matching bases. Germline CDR1 SGHTA, CDR2 FQGNSA. The CDR3 consists of 13 residues. Trimming removed 6 bases at V and 7 bases at J, with 16 bases between. CDR3 protein: CASSTRGWREQYF. CDR3 sequence (DNA): TGTGCCAGCAGTACAAGGGGCTGGCGGGAGCAGTACTTC.

The chain uses TRBV30 and TRBJ1-2; D remains ambiguous. CDR1 is GTSNPN, CDR2 SVGIG, per germline (reference sequence). There are 14 residues in the CDR3. V lost 0 bases and J 4 bases, leaving 12 bases between the germline ends. DNA of the CDR3: TGTGCCTGGAGTGTACCCCAACAGAGCTATGGCTACACCTTC. It specifies CAWSVPQQSYGYTF.

In its sample, this clone was seen a few times. Written as DNA, the CDR3 is TGTGCCAGCAGTCCCTCGGAGGTTCTCTATGGCTACACCTTC. Its protein is CASSPSEVLYGYTF. The V and J genes are TRBV27 and TRBJ1-2; no firm D call. The CDR3 is 14 amino acids. Trimming cost V 5 bases and J 4 bases, with 14 bases left between them. Germline loops: CDR1 MNHEY, CDR2 SMNVEV (reference sequence).

The gene calls are TRBV2 and TRBJ1-6; TRBD1 agrees at 11 bases. V was pared by 4 bases and J by 0 bases, with 5 bases of the junction left unmatched. This CDR3 is built from 18 residues. Germline assignment: CDR1 SNHLY and CDR2 FYNNEI. The CDR3: CASSGRDRGSSYNSPLHF. For the CDR3, the DNA is TGTGCCAGCAGTGGCCGGGACAGGGGGAGCTCCTATAATTCACCCCTCCACTTT.

This clone turned up a few times. The chain uses TRBV10-1 and TRBJ2-7; TRBD2 is a possible D gene (5 bases). V lost 3 bases and J 2 bases, leaving 11 bases between the germline ends. The CDR3 is 14 residues long. The germline V gene has CDR1 WNHNN and CDR2 SYGVQD (reference sequence). The CDR3 nucleotides read TGCGCCAGCAGTGACGGAGGTACGGCCTACGAGCAGTACTTC. Encoded protein: CASSDGGTAYEQYF.

V usage is TRBV5-1 and J usage is TRBJ2-2; perhaps TRBD2 as D (5 bases). Trimming pared 4 bases from V and 9 bases from J, leaving 7 bases between. The germline V gene encodes CDR1 SGHRS and CDR2 YFSETQ. The CDR3 is 11 amino acids. CDR3 in amino acids: CASSGLRELFF. CDR3 nucleotide sequence: TGCGCCAGCAGCGGACTCCGGGAGCTGTTTTTT.

The V and J genes are TRBV27 and TRBJ1-5; tentative D call: TRBD1 (5 bases). Germline CDR1 reads MNHEY; CDR2 reads SMNVEV (reference sequence). The CDR3 runs 14 residues. Trimming took 3 bases from V and 2 from J, leaving 8 bases between them. The CDR3 coding sequence is TGTGCCAGCAGTTTGGCAGGGCGCAATCAGCCCCAGCATTTT. This sequence encodes CASSLAGRNQPQHF.

The chain combines TRBV11-2 with TRBJ2-7, with 9 bases matching TRBD1. The CDR3 sequence is 15 residues long. The junction had 5 bases not matched to a gene; V was cut back by 5 bases and J by 0 bases. In germline, CDR1 is SGHAT, CDR2 FQNNGV. CDR3 residues: CASSPTGGSSYEQYF. CDR3 bases: TGTGCCAGCAGCCCCACAGGGGGCAGCTCCTACGAGCAGTACTTC.

This chain uses TRBV2 with TRBJ2-5; 10 nucleotides align to TRBD1. Germline V gene lookup returns CDR1 SNHLY and CDR2 FYNNEI. The CDR3 sequence is 15 residues long. The V gene end was trimmed by 8 bases and the J gene end by 4 bases; junction bases not matched to a gene: 10. The CDR3: CASGDRGFEGETQYF. The DNA for the CDR3 is TGTGCCAGCGGGGACAGGGGATTTGAGGGAGAGACCCAGTACTTC.

Comments on this clone: Other DNA sequences in this sample translate to the same CDR3. The genes are TRBV27 and TRBJ2-3, with 9 nucleotides matching TRBD2. CDR1 is MNHEY and CDR2 is SMNVEV in the germline V gene (reference sequence). This CDR3 is built from 15 residues. The V segment lost 2 bases and the J segment 2 bases; nucleotides outside the gene matches: 2. The CDR3 region has the DNA TGTGCCAGCAGTTTACTAGCGGGATCCACAGATACGCAGTATTTT. It codes for CASSLLAGSTDTQYF.

V and J are TRBV6-6 and TRBJ2-7; D perhaps matches TRBD2 (5 bases). Looked up from germline, CDR1 is MNHNY and CDR2 is SVGAGI (reference sequence). This CDR3 is built from 14 residues. The V end was cut by 0 bases, the J end by 6 bases, with 12 bases between. The CDR3 reads CASSYSELASEQYF. As DNA, the CDR3 is TGTGCCAGCAGTTACTCGGAGCTAGCTAGCGAGCAGTACTTC.

The J gene is TRBJ2-7, the V gene TRBV2; the match to TRBD1 covers 7 bases. The ends lost 3 bases at V and 3 bases at J; junction bases unmatched: 11. Germline V gene lookup returns CDR1 SNHLY and CDR2 FYNNEI. The CDR3 consists of 16 residues. The CDR3 region has the DNA TGTGCCAGCAGTGATGGCAGGGGGAAGAGGGTCTACGAGCAGTACTTC. It yields the protein CASSDGRGKRVYEQYF.

The chain couples TRBV5-1 to TRBJ1-3, with TRBD1 matching over 8 bases. After removal of 0 bases from V and 1 base from J, the junction contained 6 bases not matched to a gene. This CDR3 is 17 amino acids long. Germline loops: CDR1 SGHRS, CDR2 YFSETQ. CDR3 sequence (DNA): TGCGCCAGCAGCTTGGCCGTCAGGGGGCGATCTGGAAACACCATATATTTT. Its protein is CASSLAVRGRSGNTIYF.

The genes are TRBV10-1 and TRBJ1-1, with TRBD1 as a possible D gene (5 bases). Between the trimmed V and J ends, which lost 6 bases and 1 base, there was a span of 9 bases. Germline lookup yields CDR1 WNHNN and CDR2 SYGVQD (reference sequence). The CDR3 consists of 13 residues. The CDR3 is CASRTAKNTEAFF. The CDR3 DNA follows: TGCGCCAGCAGGACAGCGAAGAACACTGAAGCTTTCTTT.